The 17 T cell receptor beta chains below were found in one sample sequenced in a study of CD8 T cells in ankylosing spondylitis. Overall study results and limits: Seemingly distinctive of ankylosing spondylitis blood was a TCR beta motif formed by eight highly homologous variants.

TCRdb redid the calling of the 5' RACE reads with MiXCR, one entry per CDR3 protein. The sample carries roughly 700,000 distinct CDR3 sequences, roughly 20% recorded once. No antigen is known for these receptors. Sequencing was done on a sample of blood, either unsorted or a sorted T cell fraction (not recorded which). These receptors were collected from a male donor with ankylosing spondylitis.

This clonotype has more than one count but fewer than ten. The V call is TRBV4-1, the J call TRBJ2-3; 7 nucleotides line up with TRBD2. CDR3 length: 17 amino acids. The germline V gene encodes CDR1 MGHRA and CDR2 YSYEKL. V lost 1 base and J lost 6; bases outside the gene matches: 13. CDR3 in DNA: TGCGCCAGCAGCCAAGGGTGGCTAGCGGAAGGCTTGGATACGCAGTATTTT. Translated, it gives CASSQGWLAEGLDTQYF.

This clonotype has a handful of counts. The V gene is TRBV20-1, the J gene TRBJ2-1, with D tentatively TRBD2 (5 bases). CDR1 is DFQATT, CDR2 SNEGSKA, per germline (reference sequence). The germline V and J ends were trimmed by 0 bases and 0 bases, with 27 bases remaining between them. The CDR3 is made up of 21 amino acids. CDR3 in amino acids: CSARDLGPERPEPSSYNEQFF. The CDR3 nucleotides read TGCAGTGCTAGAGATCTAGGACCGGAGCGGCCGGAACCAAGCTCCTACAATGAGCAGTTCTTC.

This clonotype showed up just a few times. The chain is built from TRBV7-2 and TRBJ1-2; D is ambiguous. V lost 5 bases to trimming and J lost 0 bases, with 16 bases between them. Germline V lookup: CDR1 SGHTA, CDR2 FQGNSA. The CDR3 contains 16 residues. The CDR3 here is CASSPPSGPANYGYTF. The CDR3 region has the DNA TGTGCCAGCAGCCCCCCCTCTGGGCCAGCTAACTATGGCTACACCTTC. Combining the CDR3 with reference TRBV7-2 and TRBJ1-2 gives the whole variable domain GAGVSQSPSNKVTEKGKDVELRCDPISGHTALYWYRQSLGQGLEFLIYFQGNSAPDKSGLPSDRFSAERTGGSVSTLTIQRTQQEDSAVYLCASSPPSGPANYGYTFGSGTRLTVV.

This clonotype has a handful of counts. The rearrangement links TRBV4-2 to TRBJ2-1; no clear D. The CDR3 has 15 residues. Trimming took off 0 bases at V and 2 bases at J, with 8 bases between the two ends. The germline CDR1 and CDR2 sequences are LGHNA and YNFKEQ. The CDR3 DNA sequence: TGTGCCAGCAGCCAAGATAAGGACCCCTACAATGAGCAGTTCTTC. Its protein product is CASSQDKDPYNEQFF.

This chain links TRBV12-3 or TRBV12-4 with TRBJ2-4; 11 positions agree with TRBD2. The CDR3 length is 15 residues. V lost 3 bases to trimming and J lost 3 bases; unmatched junction nucleotides: 1. The CDR3 here is CASSFLAGGKNIQYF. Written as DNA, the CDR3 is TGTGCCAGCAGTTTCCTAGCGGGGGGCAAAAACATTCAGTACTTC.

This clonotype occurred a few times. V is TRBV20-1 and J is TRBJ2-7; 12 bases are a match to TRBD1. This CDR3 has 18 amino acids. Germline trimming cut 3 bases from V and 0 bases from J; bases unmatched to any gene: 12. Germline lookup yields CDR1 DFQATT and CDR2 SNEGSKA (reference sequence). DNA for the CDR3: TGCAGTGCTAGCCGTCTCTTGGGACAGGGGGCCTCCTCCTACGAGCAGTACTTC. It specifies CSASRLLGQGASSYEQYF.

This clonotype was picked up a small number of times. The rearrangement links TRBV20-1 to TRBJ2-7; D perhaps matches TRBD2 (5 bases). Deletions cut 2 bases from V and 2 bases from J, with 13 bases between. Per the germline V gene, CDR1 is DFQATT and CDR2 is SNEGSKA (reference sequence). The CDR3 loop spans 14 amino acids. The CDR3 sequence is CSARRGQAPYEQYF. CDR3 nucleotide sequence: TGCAGTGCTAGAAGAGGGCAGGCCCCCTACGAGCAGTACTTC.

This clonotype was counted a few times. The genes are TRBV18 and TRBJ1-1; the match to TRBD1 covers 7 bases. The CDR3 length is 13 residues. Germline values: CDR1 KGHSH, CDR2 LQKENI. Trimming removed 4 bases from V and 7 bases from J; junction bases left unmatched: 6. The CDR3 bases are TGTGCCAGCTCACAGGAAGGGGGCCTTGAAGCTTTCTTT. Its protein is CASSQEGGLEAFF.

The V call is TRBV12-3 or TRBV12-4, the J call TRBJ1-1; unclear D gene. CDR3 length equals 15 residues. V was shortened by 6 bases and J by 0 bases, with 14 bases between the two germline ends. CDR3 sequence reads: CASSTPDHMNTEAFF. In DNA, the CDR3 is TGTGCCAGCAGCACCCCCGACCATATGAACACTGAAGCTTTCTTT.

This chain connects TRBV7-9 to TRBJ2-5; D assignment may be TRBD1 or TRBD2 (6 bases each). Germline CDR1 and CDR2: SEHNR and FQNEAQ (reference sequence). Trimming removed 5 bases from V and 5 bases from J, with 21 bases in between. The CDR3 covers 16 residues. CDR3 sequence reads: CASSPALGGRGETQYF. In nucleotides, the CDR3 is TGTGCCAGCAGCCCTGCTCTGGGGGGCCGGGGTGAGACCCAGTACTTC.

This clonotype was counted a few times. V gene TRBV18 combines with J gene TRBJ1-2; no definite D call. The ends were cut back, 1 base at V and 6 bases at J, with 12 bases in the middle. The CDR3 is 14 residues long. Germline V lookup: CDR1 KGHSH, CDR2 LQKENI. CDR3: CASSPLVAVDGYTF. The DNA of the CDR3 is TGTGCCAGCTCACCACTAGTGGCGGTCGATGGCTACACCTTC.

The V and J genes are TRBV12-3 or TRBV12-4 and TRBJ1-3, with TRBD1 identical over 10 bases. The CDR3 loop spans 17 amino acids. V shed 3 bases, J shed 4 bases, and the junction held 9 bases outside the gene matches. CDR3 sequence reads: CASSFAGTGANGNTIYF. CDR3 DNA sequence: TGTGCCAGCAGTTTTGCGGGGACAGGGGCGAACGGAAACACCATATATTTT.

This clonotype was observed a handful of times. The V and J genes are TRBV4-2 and TRBJ2-3; the D gene is possibly TRBD2 (6 bases). Trimming pared 1 base from V and 2 bases from J, leaving 13 bases between. The CDR3 is 16 residues long. Per germline, CDR1 LGHNA and CDR2 YNFKEQ. CDR3 amino acids: CASSQVLAEITDTQYF. As DNA, the CDR3 is TGTGCCAGCAGCCAAGTTTTAGCGGAGATCACAGATACGCAGTATTTT.

This clonotype was picked up many times. This chain connects TRBV6-5 to TRBJ2-2; 10 bases are a match to TRBD2. Germline CDR1 and CDR2: MNHEY and SVGAGI. The junction had 5 bases not matched to a gene; V was cut back by 2 bases and J by 5 bases. The CDR3 extends over 16 amino acids. CDR3 region: CASSYGSSGSTGELFF. The CDR3 region has the DNA TGTGCCAGCAGTTACGGGTCTAGCGGGAGTACCGGGGAGCTGTTTTTT.

This clonotype has more than one count but fewer than ten. This chain links TRBV5-1 with TRBJ2-5; perhaps D is TRBD1 or TRBD2 (6 bases each). Germline V gene lookup returns CDR1 SGHRS and CDR2 YFSETQ. The CDR3 is 15 amino acids. Trimming cost V 4 bases and J 1 base, with 14 bases left between them. This CDR3 is CASSGGGGGQETQYF. The CDR3 bases are TGCGCCAGCAGCGGAGGGGGAGGCGGCCAAGAGACCCAGTACTTC.

This clonotype showed up just a few times. The rearrangement links TRBV12-3 or TRBV12-4 to TRBJ2-3; unclear D gene. The V and J ends lost 3 bases and 6 bases respectively, with 13 bases between them. CDR3 length: 14 residues. CDR3 coding DNA: TGTGCCAGCAGTTTCGGAAGTTTGTCGGATACGCAGTATTTT. Translation: CASSFGSLSDTQYF.

This clonotype has more than one count but fewer than ten. The chain combines TRBV20-1 with TRBJ2-1; a possible D gene is TRBD2 (7 bases). Germline V CDR1 and CDR2: DFQATT, SNEGSKA (reference sequence). V was trimmed by 0 bases and J by 9 bases, leaving 15 bases between them. The CDR3 sequence is 14 residues long. The CDR3 coding sequence is TGCAGTGCTAGAGATGGCGGGGGCTACGTTGAGCAGTTCTTC. This translates into CSARDGGGYVEQFF.